This TCR beta chain emerged from a study of blood T cell repertoires in COVID-19. The table came from immunoSEQ multiplex PCR; TCRdb's copy has only in-frame clones and leaves some out. Seen here are over 250,000 clones, roughly 88% observed once, and the top ten hold about 1%. The germline V and J ends were trimmed by 0 bases and 0 bases, with 8 bases remaining between them. Looked up from germline, CDR1 is KGHSH and CDR2 is LQKENI. CDR3 length equals 15 residues. Two consecutive negative NP/OP PCR tests, clearance, or resolved symptoms defined Cohort 3 recovery. Sequencing input: PBMCs or T cells enriched from blood (not recorded which). The chain combines TRBV18 with TRBJ1-2; D not certain. The source of this sequence is a woman aged 25-40 years who had recovered from COVID-19. The CDR3 nucleotides are TGTGCCAGCTCACCACCGGGGAGCGCTAACTATGGCTACACCTTC. Encoded protein: CASSPPGSANYGYTF.